This is a list of T cell receptor beta chains from one sample in a study of cytomegalovirus exposure and HLA in healthy donors. Clones were sequenced by immunoSEQ multiplex PCR, and TCRdb holds only the in-frame ones, with some missing. The table lists about 110,000 clones, over 60% of them singletons. The sequencing sample was made of PBMCs. These receptors all come from a young man in good health and CMV-seropositive. Each CDR3 is given with its conserved first and last residue. Each record gives: V gene, J gene, D gene, clone size, CDR3 DNA, CDR3 protein. A D gene is named only where the DNA matches it firmly. Only some rows state a clone size, as once, few, many or a class for expanded clones.

v_call: TRBV7-7
j_call: TRBJ2-5
d_call: -
clone_size: once
cdr3_nt: TGTGCCAGCAGCAAGGACAGAGAAGAGACCCAGTACTTC
cdr3_aa: CASSKDREETQYF

v_call: TRBV28
j_call: TRBJ1-2
d_call: TRBD1
clone_size: -
cdr3_nt: TGTGCCAGCAGTCGGACAGGGTGGGGCTACACCTTC
cdr3_aa: CASSRTGWGYTF

v_call: TRBV11-2
j_call: TRBJ2-1
d_call: -
clone_size: -
cdr3_nt: TGTGCCAGCAGCTCGCAGGGGGGCTCCTACAATGAGCAGTTCTTC
cdr3_aa: CASSSQGGSYNEQFF

v_call: TRBV27
j_call: TRBJ1-1
d_call: -
clone_size: -
cdr3_nt: TGTGCCAGCAGTGTTGGACAGCTGAACACTGAAGCTTTCTTT
cdr3_aa: CASSVGQLNTEAFF

v_call: TRBV12-2
j_call: TRBJ2-7
d_call: -
clone_size: once
cdr3_nt: TGTGCAAGTCGCTCCGGACTAGATTTCTACGAGCAGTACTTC
cdr3_aa: CASRSGLDFYEQYF

v_call: TRBV25-1
j_call: TRBJ2-3
d_call: -
clone_size: -
cdr3_nt: TGTGCCAGCAGGAGAGCGGCAGATACGCAGTATTTT
cdr3_aa: CASRRAADTQYF

v_call: TRBV14
j_call: TRBJ2-7
d_call: TRBD1
clone_size: -
cdr3_nt: TGTGCCAGCAGCCAGGACTCACAGGGGAAGCAGTACTTC
cdr3_aa: CASSQDSQGKQYF

v_call: TRBV4-3
j_call: TRBJ1-1
d_call: -
clone_size: -
cdr3_nt: TGCGCCAGCAGCCAAGGGCCCGGCGGGGGGGGTGAAGCTTTCTTT
cdr3_aa: CASSQGPGGGGEAFF

v_call: TRBV11-2
j_call: TRBJ1-4
d_call: -
clone_size: -
cdr3_nt: TGTGCCAGCAGCCGGCCGGGGGGCTATGAAAAACTGTTTTTT
cdr3_aa: CASSRPGGYEKLFF

v_call: TRBV7-2
j_call: TRBJ2-4
d_call: TRBD1
clone_size: -
cdr3_nt: TGTGCCAGCAGCGGCCCGGACAGGACCATTCAGTACTTC
cdr3_aa: CASSGPDRTIQYF

v_call: TRBV7-9
j_call: TRBJ1-5
d_call: -
clone_size: -
cdr3_nt: TGTGCCAGCAGCTTAGAGGGGGTGAATCAGCCCCAGCATTTT
cdr3_aa: CASSLEGVNQPQHF

v_call: TRBV5-5
j_call: TRBJ1-5
d_call: -
clone_size: -
cdr3_nt: TGTGCCAGCAGCTTGGGTCTAGAGAATCAGCCCCAGCATTTT
cdr3_aa: CASSLGLENQPQHF

v_call: TRBV6-6
j_call: TRBJ2-3
d_call: TRBD1
clone_size: -
cdr3_nt: TGTGCCAGCAGTTACGGACAGGATCCCTTCACAGATACGCAGTATTTT
cdr3_aa: CASSYGQDPFTDTQYF

v_call: TRBV7-2
j_call: TRBJ1-1
d_call: -
clone_size: few
cdr3_nt: TGTGCCAGCAGCGGACAGACATGGAGAACTGAAGCTTTCTTT
cdr3_aa: CASSGQTWRTEAFF

v_call: TRBV30
j_call: TRBJ2-7
d_call: TRBD1
clone_size: -
cdr3_nt: TGTGCCTGGAGTGGACAAACAGGGGTTGGGTTCTACGAGCAGTACTTC
cdr3_aa: CAWSGQTGVGFYEQYF

v_call: TRBV6-5
j_call: TRBJ1-4
d_call: -
clone_size: -
cdr3_nt: TGTGCCAGCAGAACAGGGAGAAATGAAAAACTGTTTTTT
cdr3_aa: CASRTGRNEKLFF

v_call: TRBV7-2
j_call: TRBJ2-2
d_call: -
clone_size: -
cdr3_nt: TGTGCCAGCAGCTCGCGCAGGGGCGCGAACACCGGGGAGCTGTTTTTT
cdr3_aa: CASSSRRGANTGELFF